This T cell receptor beta chain was recovered during a study of T and B cells in COVID-19 patients. Study summary: Most recovered patients had mild to moderate COVID-19 treated as outpatients. Critical illness requiring mechanical ventilation or extracorporeal membrane oxygenation affected about 65% of the 20 active-infection patients. Study-wide points: In COVID-19 patients, T cell receptor beta variable and joining gene use was reportedly strongly skewed.

Germline V gene data show CDR1 as LNHDA and CDR2 as SQIVND (reference sequence). The CDR3 contains 13 residues. V gave up 5 bases and J gave up 7 bases, with 14 bases separating them. TRB was amplified from approximately 250-480 ng of blood genomic DNA. Ten or more counts support this clonotype. Its antigen is currently unknown. TRB rearrangements were amplified by multiplex PCR with BIOMED2 TRB-A/B primers. TCRdb independently ran MiXCR on the multiplex PCR reads; one entry per CDR3 protein. The data contain approximately 17,000 distinct CDR3 sequences, approximately 30% of them singletons. The V gene is TRBV19, the J gene TRBJ1-2, with D perhaps matching TRBD1 (5 bases). What was sequenced was blood. The clonotype was recovered from a human donor who had recovered from COVID-19. CDR3 nucleotide sequence: TGTGCCAGTAGTTGGGACCTCTCGGGTGGCTACACCTTC. It encodes CASSWDLSGGYTF.